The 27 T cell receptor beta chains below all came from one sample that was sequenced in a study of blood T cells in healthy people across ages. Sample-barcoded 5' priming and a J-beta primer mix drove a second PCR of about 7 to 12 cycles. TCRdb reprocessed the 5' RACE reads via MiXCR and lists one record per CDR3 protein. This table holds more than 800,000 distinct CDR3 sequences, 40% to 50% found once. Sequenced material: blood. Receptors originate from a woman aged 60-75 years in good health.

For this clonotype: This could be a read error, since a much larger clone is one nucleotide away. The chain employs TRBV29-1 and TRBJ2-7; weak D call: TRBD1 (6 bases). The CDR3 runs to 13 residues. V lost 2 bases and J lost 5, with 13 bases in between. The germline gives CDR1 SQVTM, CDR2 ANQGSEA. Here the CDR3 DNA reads TGCAGCGTTGAATACCAGGGGACCGACGAGCAGTACTTC. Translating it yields CSVEYQGTDEQYF.

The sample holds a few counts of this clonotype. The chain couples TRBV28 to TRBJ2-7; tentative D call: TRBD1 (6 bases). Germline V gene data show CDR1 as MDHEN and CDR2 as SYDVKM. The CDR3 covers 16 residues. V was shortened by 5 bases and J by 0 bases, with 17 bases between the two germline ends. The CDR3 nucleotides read TGTGCCAGCAGTCCCCCGGGGTTAGGGGGCTCCTACGAGCAGTACTTC. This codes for CASSPPGLGGSYEQYF.

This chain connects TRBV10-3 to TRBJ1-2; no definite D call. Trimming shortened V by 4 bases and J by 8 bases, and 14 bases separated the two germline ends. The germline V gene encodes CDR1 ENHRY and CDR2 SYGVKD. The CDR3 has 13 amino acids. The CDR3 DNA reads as TGTGCCATCAGTGTGGGTCTTGGTACGGGCTACACCTTC. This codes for CAISVGLGTGYTF.

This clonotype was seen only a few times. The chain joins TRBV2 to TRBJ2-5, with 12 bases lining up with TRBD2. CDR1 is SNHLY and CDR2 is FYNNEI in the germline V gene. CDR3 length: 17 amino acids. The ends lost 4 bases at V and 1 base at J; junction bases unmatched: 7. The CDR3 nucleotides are TGTGCCAGCAGTGGACTAGCGGGAGTTGGAGCCCAAGAGACCCAGTACTTC. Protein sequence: CASSGLAGVGAQETQYF.

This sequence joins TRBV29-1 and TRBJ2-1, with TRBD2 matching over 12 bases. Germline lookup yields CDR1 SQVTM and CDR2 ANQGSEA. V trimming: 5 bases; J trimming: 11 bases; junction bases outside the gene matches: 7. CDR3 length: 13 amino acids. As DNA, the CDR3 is TGCAGCGTTACTGGACTAGCGGGACCCCAGCAGTTCTTC. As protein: CSVTGLAGPQQFF.

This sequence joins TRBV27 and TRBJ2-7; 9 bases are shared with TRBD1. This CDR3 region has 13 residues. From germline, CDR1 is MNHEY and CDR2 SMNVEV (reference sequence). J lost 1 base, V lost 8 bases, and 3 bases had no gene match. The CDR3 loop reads CASEGQGSYEQYF. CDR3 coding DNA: TGTGCCAGCGAAGGACAGGGGTCCTACGAGCAGTACTTC.

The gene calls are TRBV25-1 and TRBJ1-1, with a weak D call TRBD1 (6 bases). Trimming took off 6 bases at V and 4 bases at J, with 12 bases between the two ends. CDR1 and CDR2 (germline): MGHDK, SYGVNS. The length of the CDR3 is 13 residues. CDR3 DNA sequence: TGTGCCAGCAGAGGGCAGGGGAGCACTGAAGCTTTCTTT. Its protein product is CASRGQGSTEAFF. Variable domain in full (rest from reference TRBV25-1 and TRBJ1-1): EADIYQTPRYLVIGTGKKITLECSQTMGHDKMYWYQQDPGMELHLIHYSYGVNSTEKGDLSSESTVSRIRTEHFPLTLESARPSHTSQYLCASRGQGSTEAFFGQGTRLTVV.

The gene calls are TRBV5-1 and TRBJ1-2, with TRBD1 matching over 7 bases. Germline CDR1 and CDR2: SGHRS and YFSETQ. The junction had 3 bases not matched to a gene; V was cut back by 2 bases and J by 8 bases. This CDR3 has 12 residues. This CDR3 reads CASSLTGEGYTF. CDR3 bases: TGCGCCAGCAGCTTAACAGGGGAAGGCTACACCTTC. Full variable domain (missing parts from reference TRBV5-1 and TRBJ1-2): KAGVTQTPRYLIKTRGQQVTLSCSPISGHRSVSWYQQTPGQGLQFLFEYFSETQRNKGNFPGRFSGRQFSNSRSEMNVSTLELGDSALYLCASSLTGEGYTFGSGTRLTVV.

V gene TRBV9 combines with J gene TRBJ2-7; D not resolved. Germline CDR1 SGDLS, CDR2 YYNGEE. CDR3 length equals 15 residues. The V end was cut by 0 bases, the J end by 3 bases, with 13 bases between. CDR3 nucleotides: TGTGCCAGCAGCGTAGACCCTGGGGATGGCTACGAGCAGTACTTC. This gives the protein CASSVDPGDGYEQYF.

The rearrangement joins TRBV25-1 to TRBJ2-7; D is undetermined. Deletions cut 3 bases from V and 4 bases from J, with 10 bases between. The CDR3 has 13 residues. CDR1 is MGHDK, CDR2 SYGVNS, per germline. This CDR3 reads CASSDVSRYEQYF. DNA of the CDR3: TGTGCCAGCAGTGATGTTAGCCGGTACGAGCAGTACTTC.

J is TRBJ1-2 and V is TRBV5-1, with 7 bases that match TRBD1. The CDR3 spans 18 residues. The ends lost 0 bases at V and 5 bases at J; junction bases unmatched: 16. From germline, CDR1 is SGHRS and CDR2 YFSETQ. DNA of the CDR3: TGCGCCAGCAGCTTGGTTGGACAGACCGGGACAGACTCTTATGGCTACACCTTC. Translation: CASSLVGQTGTDSYGYTF.

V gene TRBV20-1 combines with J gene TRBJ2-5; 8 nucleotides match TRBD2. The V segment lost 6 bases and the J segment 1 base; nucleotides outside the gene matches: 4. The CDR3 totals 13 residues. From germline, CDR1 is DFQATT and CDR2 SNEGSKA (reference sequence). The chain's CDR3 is CSAGRGIQETQYF. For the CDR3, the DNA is TGCAGTGCCGGGAGGGGAATCCAAGAGACCCAGTACTTC.

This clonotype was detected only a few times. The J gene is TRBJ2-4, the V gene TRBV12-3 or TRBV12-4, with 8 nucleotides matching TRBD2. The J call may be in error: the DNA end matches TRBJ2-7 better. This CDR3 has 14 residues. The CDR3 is CASSRGGFENEQYF. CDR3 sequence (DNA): TGTGCCAGCAGCCGGGGGGGGTTTGAGAACGAGCAGTACTTC.

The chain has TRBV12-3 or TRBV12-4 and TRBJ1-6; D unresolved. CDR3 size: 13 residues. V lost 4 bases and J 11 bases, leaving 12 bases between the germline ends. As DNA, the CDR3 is TGTGCCAGCAGTTCGAGTAGGGCAGCACCCCTCCACTTT. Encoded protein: CASSSSRAAPLHF.

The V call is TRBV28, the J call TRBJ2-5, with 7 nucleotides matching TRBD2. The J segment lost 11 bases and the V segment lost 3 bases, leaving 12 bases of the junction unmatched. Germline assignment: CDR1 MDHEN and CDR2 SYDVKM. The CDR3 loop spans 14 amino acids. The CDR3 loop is CASSLSGVVSEQYF. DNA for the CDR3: TGTGCCAGCAGTTTGAGCGGGGTGGTCTCAGAGCAGTACTTC.

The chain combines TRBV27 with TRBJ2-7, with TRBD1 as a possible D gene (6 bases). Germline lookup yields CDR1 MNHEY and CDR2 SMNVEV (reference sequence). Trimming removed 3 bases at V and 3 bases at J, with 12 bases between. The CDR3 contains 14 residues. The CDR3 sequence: CASSLADSIYEQYF. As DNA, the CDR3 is TGTGCCAGCAGTTTGGCGGACAGCATCTACGAGCAGTACTTC.

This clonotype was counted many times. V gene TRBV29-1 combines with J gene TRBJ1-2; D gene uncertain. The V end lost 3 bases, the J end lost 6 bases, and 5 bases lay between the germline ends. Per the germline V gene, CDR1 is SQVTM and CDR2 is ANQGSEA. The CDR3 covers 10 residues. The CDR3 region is CSVDQDGYTF. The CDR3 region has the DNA TGCAGCGTTGATCAGGATGGCTACACCTTC.

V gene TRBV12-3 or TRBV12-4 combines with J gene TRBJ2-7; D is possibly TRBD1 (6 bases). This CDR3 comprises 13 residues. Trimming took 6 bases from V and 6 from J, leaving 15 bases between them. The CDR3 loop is CASRLTGLGEQYF. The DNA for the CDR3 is TGTGCCAGCAGACTAACAGGGCTAGGCGAGCAGTACTTC.

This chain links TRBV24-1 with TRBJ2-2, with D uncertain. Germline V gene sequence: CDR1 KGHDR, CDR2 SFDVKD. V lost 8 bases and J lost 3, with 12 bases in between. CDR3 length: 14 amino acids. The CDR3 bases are TGTGCCACCAACTCAGCGACGGACACCGGGGAGCTGTTTTTT. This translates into CATNSATDTGELFF.

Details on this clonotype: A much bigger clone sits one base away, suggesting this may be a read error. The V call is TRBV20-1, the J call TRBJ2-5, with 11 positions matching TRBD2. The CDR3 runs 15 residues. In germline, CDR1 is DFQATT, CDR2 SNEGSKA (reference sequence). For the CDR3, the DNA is TGCAGTGCTAGGCGCCGACTAGCGGGACAAGGGACCCAGTACTTC. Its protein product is CSARRRLAGQGTQYF.

In DNA, the CDR3 is TGTGCCAGCTCACCATTGCAGCGGGAGGGCCGGGAGCAGTACTTC. Protein product: CASSPLQREGREQYF. The chain joins TRBV18 to TRBJ2-5; TRBD2 matches 10 bases. This CDR3 is built from 15 residues. Germline V gives CDR1 KGHSH, CDR2 LQKENI. The junction had 11 bases not matched to a gene; V was cut back by 2 bases and J by 11 bases.

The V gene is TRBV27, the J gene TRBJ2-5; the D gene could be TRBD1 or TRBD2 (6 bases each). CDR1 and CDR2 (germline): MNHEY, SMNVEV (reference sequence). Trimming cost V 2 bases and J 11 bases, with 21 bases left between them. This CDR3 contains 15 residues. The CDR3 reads CASSLGGTRSREQYF. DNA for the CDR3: TGTGCCAGCAGTTTAGGCGGGACAAGGAGTAGGGAGCAGTACTTC.

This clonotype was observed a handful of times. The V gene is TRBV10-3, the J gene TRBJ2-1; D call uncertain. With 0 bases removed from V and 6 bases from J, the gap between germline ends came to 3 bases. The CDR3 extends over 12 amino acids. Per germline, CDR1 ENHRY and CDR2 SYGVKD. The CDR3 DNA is TGTGCCATCAGTGAGTCGATCAATGAGCAGTTCTTC. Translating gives CAISESINEQFF.

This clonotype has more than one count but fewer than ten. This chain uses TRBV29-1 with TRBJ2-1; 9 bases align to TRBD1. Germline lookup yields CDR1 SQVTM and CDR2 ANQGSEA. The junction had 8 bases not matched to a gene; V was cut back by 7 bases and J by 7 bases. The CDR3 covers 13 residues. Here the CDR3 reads CSAPDRGGNEQFF. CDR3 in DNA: TGCAGCGCCCCGGACAGGGGAGGAAATGAGCAGTTCTTC.

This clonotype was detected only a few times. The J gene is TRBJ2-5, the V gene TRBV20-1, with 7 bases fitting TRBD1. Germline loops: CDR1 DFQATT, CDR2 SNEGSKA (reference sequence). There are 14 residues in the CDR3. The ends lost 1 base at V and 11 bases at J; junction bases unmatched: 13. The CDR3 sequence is CSARAPLGGTKQYF. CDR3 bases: TGCAGTGCTAGAGCTCCGTTAGGGGGCACGAAGCAGTACTTC.

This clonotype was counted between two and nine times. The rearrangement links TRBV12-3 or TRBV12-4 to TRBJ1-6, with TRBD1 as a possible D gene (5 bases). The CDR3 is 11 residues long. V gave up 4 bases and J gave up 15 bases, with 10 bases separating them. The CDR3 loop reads CASSWGPLLHF. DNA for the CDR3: TGTGCCAGCAGTTGGGGACCCCTCCTCCACTTT.

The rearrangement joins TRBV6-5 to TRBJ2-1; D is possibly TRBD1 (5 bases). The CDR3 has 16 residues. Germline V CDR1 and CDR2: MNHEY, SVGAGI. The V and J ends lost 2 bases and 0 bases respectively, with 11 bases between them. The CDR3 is CASSYPTGSSYNEQFF. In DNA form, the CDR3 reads TGTGCCAGCAGTTACCCCACAGGTTCCTCCTACAATGAGCAGTTCTTC.